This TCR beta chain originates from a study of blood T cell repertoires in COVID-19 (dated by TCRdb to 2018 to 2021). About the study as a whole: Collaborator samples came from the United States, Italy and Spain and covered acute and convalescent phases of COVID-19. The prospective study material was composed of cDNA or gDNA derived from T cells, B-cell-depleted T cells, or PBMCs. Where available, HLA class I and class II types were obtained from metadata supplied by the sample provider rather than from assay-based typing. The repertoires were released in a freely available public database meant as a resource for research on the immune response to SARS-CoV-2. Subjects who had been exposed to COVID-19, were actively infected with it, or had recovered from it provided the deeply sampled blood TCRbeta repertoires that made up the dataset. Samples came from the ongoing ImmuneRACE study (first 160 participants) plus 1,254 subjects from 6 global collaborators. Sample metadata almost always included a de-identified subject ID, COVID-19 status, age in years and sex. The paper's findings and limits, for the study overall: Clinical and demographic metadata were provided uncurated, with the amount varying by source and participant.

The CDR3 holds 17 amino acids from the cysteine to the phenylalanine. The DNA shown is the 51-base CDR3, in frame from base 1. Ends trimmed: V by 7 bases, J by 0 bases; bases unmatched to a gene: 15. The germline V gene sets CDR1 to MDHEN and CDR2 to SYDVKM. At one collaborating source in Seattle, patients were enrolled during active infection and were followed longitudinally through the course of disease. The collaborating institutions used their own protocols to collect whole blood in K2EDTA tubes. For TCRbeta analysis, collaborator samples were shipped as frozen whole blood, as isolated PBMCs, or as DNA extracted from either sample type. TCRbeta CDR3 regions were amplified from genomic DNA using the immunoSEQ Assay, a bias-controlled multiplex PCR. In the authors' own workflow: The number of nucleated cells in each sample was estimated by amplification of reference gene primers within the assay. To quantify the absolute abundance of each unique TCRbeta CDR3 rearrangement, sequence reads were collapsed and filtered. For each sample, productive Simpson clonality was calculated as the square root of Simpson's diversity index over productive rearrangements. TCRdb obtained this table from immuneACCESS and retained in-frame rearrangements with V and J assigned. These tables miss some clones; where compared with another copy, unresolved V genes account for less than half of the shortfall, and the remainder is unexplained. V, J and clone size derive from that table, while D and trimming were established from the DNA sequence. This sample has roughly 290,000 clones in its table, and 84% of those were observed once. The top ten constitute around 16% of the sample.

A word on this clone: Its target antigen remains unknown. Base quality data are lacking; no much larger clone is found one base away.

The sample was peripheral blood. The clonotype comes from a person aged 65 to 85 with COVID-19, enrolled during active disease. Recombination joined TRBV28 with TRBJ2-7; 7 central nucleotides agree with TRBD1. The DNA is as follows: TGTGCCAGCATCTCGGGACAGCACCGCAGCAGCTCCTACGAGCAGTACTTC. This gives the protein CASISGQHRSSSYEQYF.